These T cell receptor beta chains were read from a single sample in a study of graft-versus-host responses after intestinal transplantation. TCRdb's copy holds only in-frame clones and misses some; the assay was immunoSEQ multiplex PCR. The sample includes fewer than 85,000 clones, about 89% of them seen just once. Their target antigens are unknown. This specimen was unstimulated CD8+ T cells sorted from spleen or lymph node cells, taken before intestinal transplant. The source of these receptors is a human donor who received an intestinal transplant. CDR3s include the opening cysteine and the closing phenylalanine or tryptophan. A D gene is named only where the DNA matches it firmly. Part of the rows lack a size; the others show once, few, many or a class for expanded clones.

D,size,V,J,DNA,CDR3
TRBD2,few,TRBV4-1,TRBJ2-7,TGCGCCAGCAGCCAAGCTAGCGGGGTGACCTACGAGCAGTACTTC,CASSQASGVTYEQYF
-,-,TRBV15,TRBJ1-5,TGTGCCACCAGCAGAGGACGGGGTCAGCCCCAGCATTTT,CATSRGRGQPQHF
-,-,TRBV6-1,TRBJ2-7,TGTGCCAGCTGGGCAGGCCTCTACGAGCAGTACTTC,CASWAGLYEQYF
TRBD2,-,TRBV28,TRBJ2-3,TGTGCCAGCAGTTGGACTAGCGGGAGCATAGATCCGGATACGCAGTATTTT,CASSWTSGSIDPDTQYF
-,-,TRBV21-1,TRBJ2-5,TGTGCCAGCAGCTCAAACCTCGGACTAGCGGGGGTTACCCAAGAGACCCAGTACTTC,CASSSNLGLAGVTQETQYF
-,-,TRBV2,TRBJ2-7,TGTGCCAGCAGTGACGGCTACGAGCAGTACTTC,CASSDGYEQYF
TRBD1,-,TRBV11-2,TRBJ1-1,TGTGCCAGCAGCCCCGGACAGGGGAACACTGAAGCTTTCTTT,CASSPGQGNTEAFF
TRBD1,-,TRBV5-4,TRBJ1-2,TGTGCCAGCAGCTGGCGGACAGGGGAACACTATGGCTACACCTTC,CASSWRTGEHYGYTF
-,once,TRBV28,TRBJ2-7,TGTGCCAGCAGTTTCGGGTACGAGCAGTACTTC,CASSFGYEQYF
-,-,TRBV28,TRBJ2-7,TGTGCCAGCAGTTACAGGGAGTACGAGCAGTACTTC,CASSYREYEQYF
TRBD1,-,TRBV7-9,TRBJ1-6,TGTGCCAGCAGCTTAGCGCGGACAGGGGGCAAATCACCCCTCCACTTT,CASSLARTGGKSPLHF
TRBD1,-,TRBV6-1,TRBJ1-6,TGTGCCAGCCTTGGACAGGTTGGGAATTCACCCCTCCACTTT,CASLGQVGNSPLHF
-,-,TRBV27,TRBJ1-3,TGTGCCAGCAGTCCAGGGTTCTCTGGAAACACCATATATTTT,CASSPGFSGNTIYF
TRBD2,-,TRBV6-4,TRBJ2-1,TGTGCCAGTGGAGCGGGGGGGAACAATGAGCAGTTCTTC,CASGAGGNNEQFF
TRBD2,-,TRBV5-8,TRBJ2-5,TGTGCCAGCACCCCCCGGGGCGGAACCCTAGCGGGGGAGACCCAGTACTTC,CASTPRGGTLAGETQYF
TRBD1,-,TRBV4-1,TRBJ2-5,TGCGCCAGCAGCCTGGGCTTAGGGGGCAGGGAGACCCAGTACTTC,CASSLGLGGRETQYF
-,-,TRBV18,TRBJ2-2,TGTGCCAGCTCACTGGGGTCAGAGGGAACCCTCACCGGGGAGCTGTTTTTT,CASSLGSEGTLTGELFF
-,-,TRBV19,TRBJ1-2,TGTGCCAGTAGTCGGGGGACTAACTATGGCTACACCTTC,CASSRGTNYGYTF
-,once,TRBV5-1,TRBJ2-1,TGCGCCAGCAGCTTGGAGGGGTGGCATGAGCAGTTCTTC,CASSLEGWHEQFF
-,-,TRBV7-9,TRBJ2-2,TGTGCCAGCACCCCTGGGGGGGCCCTCGGGGAGCTGTTTTTT,CASTPGGALGELFF
TRBD1,-,TRBV15,TRBJ2-7,TGTGCCACCAGCGCGGACAGGGCCGTTACCTACGAGCAGTACTTC,CATSADRAVTYEQYF
TRBD1,-,TRBV30,TRBJ1-2,TGTGCCTGGAGACAGGACAGGGCGGGCTATGGCTACACCTTC,CAWRQDRAGYGYTF
-,-,TRBV7-8,TRBJ2-7,TGTGCCAGCAGCTTAGTCGGGGGGCCCATGGGTCCCTCGTTACGGGAGCAGTACTTC,CASSLVGGPMGPSLREQYF
-,-,TRBV4-1,TRBJ2-2,TGCGCCAGCAGCCACCTACCCCGCACCGGGGAGCTGTTTTTT,CASSHLPRTGELFF
-,once,TRBV27,TRBJ2-7,TGTGCCAGCAGTTTATCGGGGGCAGGAACTGGCCACGAGCAGTACTTC,CASSLSGAGTGHEQYF
-,-,TRBV9,TRBJ2-2,TGTGCCAGCAGCTCGACAGGATCGAACACCGGGGAGCTGTTTTTT,CASSSTGSNTGELFF
-,-,TRBV13,TRBJ2-3,TGTGCCAGCAGCTTAGTTCGCGTAGATACGCAGTATTTT,CASSLVRVDTQYF
-,few,TRBV9,TRBJ1-3,TGTGCCAGCAGCGTTGAGCCGACACCCTCTGGAAACACCATATATTTT,CASSVEPTPSGNTIYF
TRBD1,-,TRBV6-5,TRBJ2-7,TGTGCGACAGGCGTGTCCGGGACAGGGGGCGAGCAGTACTTC,CATGVSGTGGEQYF
-,-,TRBV9,TRBJ1-5,TGTGCCAGCAGCCCCACAGGGTCTGGCAATCAGCCCCAGCATTTT,CASSPTGSGNQPQHF
TRBD2,-,TRBV7-9,TRBJ2-7,TGTGCCAGCAGCTCCTTATCTAGCGGGAGGATCTACGAGCAGTACTTC,CASSSLSSGRIYEQYF
TRBD1,once,TRBV5-5,TRBJ2-7,TGTGCCAGCAGCCATGCCGGACAGGGAGGCTACGAGCAGTACTTC,CASSHAGQGGYEQYF
-,-,TRBV27,TRBJ2-5,TGTGCCAGCAGTCCGACAGGAAGAAAAGAGACCCAGTACTTC,CASSPTGRKETQYF
-,-,TRBV2,TRBJ2-2,TGTGCCAGCAGTACTTCCGTCTTGGGGGCCCCGAACACCGGGGAGCTGTTTTTT,CASSTSVLGAPNTGELFF
-,once,TRBV2,TRBJ2-3,TGTGCCAGCATGTCGGATACGCAGTATTTT,CASMSDTQYF
-,-,TRBV6-5,TRBJ2-3,TGTGCCAGCAGTTCTTCTGGGACTAGCACAGATACGCAGTATTTT,CASSSSGTSTDTQYF
TRBD1,-,TRBV4-1,TRBJ2-7,TGCGCCAGCAGCCAAGGGGACAGGGGAGAAATCGAGCAGTACTTC,CASSQGDRGEIEQYF
TRBD2,-,TRBV27,TRBJ2-7,TGTGCCAGCAGCCCCGGGACTATCTACGAGCAGTACTTC,CASSPGTIYEQYF
TRBD2,once,TRBV7-8,TRBJ2-7,TGTGCCAGCAGCTTACTTGCGGGGGGGACCTACGAGCAGTACTTC,CASSLLAGGTYEQYF
-,-,TRBV29-1,TRBJ1-3,TGCAGCGTTGTCAGGGGAACTGGAAACACCATATATTTT,CSVVRGTGNTIYF